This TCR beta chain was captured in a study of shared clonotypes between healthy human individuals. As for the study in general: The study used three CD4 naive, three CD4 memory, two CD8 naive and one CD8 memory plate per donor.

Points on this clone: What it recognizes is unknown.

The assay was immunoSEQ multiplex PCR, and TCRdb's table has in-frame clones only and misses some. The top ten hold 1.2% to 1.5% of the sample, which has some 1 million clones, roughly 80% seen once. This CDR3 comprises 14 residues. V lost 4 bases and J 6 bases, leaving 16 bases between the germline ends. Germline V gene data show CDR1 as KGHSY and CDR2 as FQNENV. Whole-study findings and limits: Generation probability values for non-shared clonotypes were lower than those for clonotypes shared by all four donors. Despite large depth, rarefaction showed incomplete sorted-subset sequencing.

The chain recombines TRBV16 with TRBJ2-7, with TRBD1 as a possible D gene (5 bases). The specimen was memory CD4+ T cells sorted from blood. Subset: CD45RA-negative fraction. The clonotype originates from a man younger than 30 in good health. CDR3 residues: CASSRDARGGEQYF. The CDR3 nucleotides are TGTGCCAGCAGCCGGGATGCAAGGGGCGGCGAGCAGTACTTC.